What follows are 2 T cell receptor beta chains derived from one specimen sequenced in a study of OX40 agonist ivuxolimab in advanced cancers. Some clones are missing from TCRdb's copy, which holds only in-frame ones; the method was immunoSEQ multiplex PCR. This repertoire shows tens of thousands of clones, approximately 90% found once; its top ten account for roughly 9.7%. Sequences were derived from CD4+ or CD8+ T cells sorted from blood, sampled in a trial of the OX40 agonist ivuxolimab. The receptors derive from an adult with an advanced solid tumor such as melanoma, head and neck, liver or kidney cancer.

The genes are TRBV11-2 and TRBJ2-7, with TRBD1 matching over 9 bases. Germline assignment: CDR1 SGHAT and CDR2 FQNNGV. J was trimmed by 3 bases and V by 5 bases; bases with no gene match: 8. The CDR3 contains 15 residues. Written as DNA, the CDR3 is TGTGCCAGCAGCCCAGGACAGGGGAATTTCTACGAGCAGTACTTC. Protein product: CASSPGQGNFYEQYF.

Comment on this clone: This same CDR3 is encoded by further DNA sequences in the sample. The chain is built from TRBV19 and TRBJ1-5; tentative D call: TRBD1 (5 bases). The CDR3 runs 15 residues. Germline lookup yields CDR1 LNHDA and CDR2 SQIVND (reference sequence). Trimming left V 9 bases short and J 1 base short, with 16 bases between. The CDR3 region is CASSRGPVSNQPQHF. CDR3 in DNA: TGTGCCAGCTCGAGGGGACCAGTAAGCAATCAGCCCCAGCATTTT.